The next 27 T cell receptor beta chains were all read from a single sample in a study of shared clonotypes between healthy human individuals. The method was immunoSEQ multiplex PCR; TCRdb's version includes in-frame clones alone and lacks a portion of them. The table includes 2 million to 2.5 million clones, more than 85% detected once. The sequenced material came from naive CD4+ T cells from PBMCs. Documented subset: CD45RA+ positively selected. Receptors were obtained from a man between 18 and 29 years old in good health. Some clones in this sample may be carry-over from other donors' samples.

The chain is built from TRBV2 and TRBJ1-5; TRBD1 aligns across 8 bases. Germline loops: CDR1 SNHLY, CDR2 FYNNEI. There are 14 residues in the CDR3. The J segment lost 4 bases and the V segment lost 6 bases, leaving 5 bases of the junction unmatched. The CDR3 DNA reads as TGTGCCAGCAGCGACAGGGGCCAGAATCAGCCCCAGCATTTT. This codes for CASSDRGQNQPQHF.

The genes are TRBV7-9 and TRBJ1-2; no reliable D call. Germline V gives CDR1 SEHNR, CDR2 FQNEAQ (reference sequence). The CDR3 contains 16 residues. Trimming took 1 base from V and 0 from J, leaving 12 bases between them. CDR3 amino acids: CASSLGRITSNYGYTF. CDR3 bases: TGTGCCAGCAGCTTAGGTCGGATCACCTCTAACTATGGCTACACCTTC.

The chain's CDR3 is CASSRDGGSGNTIYF. The CDR3 region has the DNA TGTGCCAGCAGCCGGGACGGGGGCTCTGGAAACACCATATATTTT. The chain has TRBV28 and TRBJ1-3; maybe TRBD1 (5 bases). The V and J ends lost 6 bases and 0 bases respectively, with 12 bases between them. The germline CDR1 and CDR2 sequences are MDHEN and SYDVKM. The CDR3 length is 15 residues.

The V and J genes are TRBV28 and TRBJ1-5; no definite D call. CDR3 length equals 16 residues. The ends were cut back, 0 bases at V and 2 bases at J, with 11 bases in the middle. The germline V gene encodes CDR1 MDHEN and CDR2 SYDVKM. The CDR3 here is CASSLWPGGGNQPQHF. The CDR3 DNA follows: TGTGCCAGCAGTTTATGGCCGGGCGGCGGCAATCAGCCCCAGCATTTT.

In nucleotides, the CDR3 is TGTGCCTGGAGTGTACCGACAGGAGGCACAGATACGCAGTATTTT. Its translation is CAWSVPTGGTDTQYF. This rearrangement joins TRBV30 to TRBJ2-3; a possible D gene is TRBD1 (6 bases). This CDR3 has 15 residues. V was clipped by 0 bases and J by 1 base, with 11 bases between them. Germline CDR1 reads GTSNPN; CDR2 reads SVGIG (reference sequence).

In this sample, this clone turned up once. This sequence joins TRBV18 and TRBJ2-1; 8 nucleotides match TRBD2. This CDR3 comprises 14 residues. Trimming cost V 5 bases and J 2 bases; bases outside gene matches: 2. Per the germline V gene, CDR1 is KGHSH and CDR2 is LQKENI. The CDR3 nucleotides are TGTGCCAGCTCAATTAGCGGGACCTACAATGAGCAGTTCTTC. Translating gives CASSISGTYNEQFF.

This chain links TRBV4-3 with TRBJ2-2; 8 bases agree with TRBD1. J gave up 2 bases and V 1 base, and 9 bases lay outside the gene matches. Germline V gene sequence: CDR1 LGHNA, CDR2 YSLEER. CDR3 length: 18 amino acids. The CDR3 here is CASSQGMVAGGNTGELFF. The CDR3 nucleotides are TGCGCCAGCAGCCAAGGGATGGTGGCAGGGGGCAACACCGGGGAGCTGTTTTTT.

J is TRBJ2-5 and V is TRBV7-2; D is ambiguous. Germline V gives CDR1 SGHTA, CDR2 FQGNSA. The CDR3 runs to 13 residues. Trimming shortened V by 5 bases and J by 4 bases, and 11 bases separated the two germline ends. CDR3 sequence: CASSQRALETQYF. The CDR3 DNA sequence: TGTGCCAGCAGCCAGCGAGCGTTAGAGACCCAGTACTTC.

The chain combines TRBV7-9 with TRBJ2-4, with 8 bases lining up with TRBD2. Looked up from germline, CDR1 is SEHNR and CDR2 is FQNEAQ (reference sequence). J gave up 8 bases and V 6 bases, and 6 bases lay outside the gene matches. This CDR3 is built from 13 residues. DNA for the CDR3: TGTGCCAGCAGGTACAGCGGGAGCGACATTCAGTACTTC. Protein product: CASRYSGSDIQYF.

This sequence joins TRBV7-3 and TRBJ2-3; D ambiguous. Per germline, CDR1 SGHTA and CDR2 FQGTGA. Trimming stripped 3 bases from V and 3 bases from J, with 13 bases between. The CDR3 has 15 residues. The CDR3 region has the DNA TGTGCCAGCAGCTTGTACACTGCCGGAACAGATACGCAGTATTTT. Its translation is CASSLYTAGTDTQYF.

This clone was counted once. The chain carries TRBV5-1 and TRBJ2-1; 7 nucleotides align to TRBD2. The germline V gene has CDR1 SGHRS and CDR2 YFSETQ. The junction had 8 bases not matched to a gene; V was cut back by 8 bases and J by 0 bases. The CDR3 covers 15 residues. CDR3 region: CASTIAGSSYNEQFF. The CDR3 region has the DNA TGCGCCAGTACAATAGCGGGTAGCTCCTACAATGAGCAGTTCTTC.

This chain uses TRBV7-3 with TRBJ2-2; 7 positions agree with TRBD2. The germline CDR1 and CDR2 sequences are SGHTA and FQGTGA. The junction had 4 bases not matched to a gene; V was cut back by 8 bases and J by 1 base. CDR3 length equals 14 residues. The CDR3, as DNA: TGTGCCAGCCAGCTAGCGGAGAACACCGGGGAGCTGTTTTTT. This translates into CASQLAENTGELFF. The whole variable domain, remainder taken from reference TRBV7-3 and TRBJ2-2, is GAGVSQTPSNKVTEKGKYVELRCDPISGHTALYWYRQSLGQGPEFLIYFQGTGAADDSGLPNDRFFAVRPEGSVSTLKIQRTERGDSAVYLCASQLAENTGELFFGEGSRLTVL.

The table lists this clone with a few counts. The chain uses TRBV28 and TRBJ1-5, with 10 nucleotides matching TRBD1. Trimming removed 6 bases from V and 6 bases from J; junction bases left unmatched: 5. The CDR3 contains 14 residues. From germline, CDR1 is MDHEN and CDR2 SYDVKM. As DNA, the CDR3 is TGTGCCAGCAGCTTGACAGGGGGCCCTCAGCCCCAGCATTTT. It encodes CASSLTGGPQPQHF. The full variable domain, in which reference TRBV28 and TRBJ1-5 provide the parts outside the CDR3, is DVKVTQSSRYLVKRTGEKVFLECVQDMDHENMFWYRQDPGLGLRLIYFSYDVKMKEKGDIPEGYSVSREKKERFSLILESASTNQTSMYLCASSLTGGPQPQHFGDGTRLSIL.

The rearrangement joins TRBV5-1 to TRBJ2-1; D gene unclear. The CDR3 runs to 15 residues. Germline loops: CDR1 SGHRS, CDR2 YFSETQ. The ends were cut back, 0 bases at V and 4 bases at J, with 11 bases in the middle. In nucleotides, the CDR3 is TGCGCCAGCAGCTTGGCACAGTATTTTTACAATGAGCAGTTCTTC. This gives the protein CASSLAQYFYNEQFF.

This clone occurred once. The chain links TRBV5-1 to TRBJ2-7, with a tentative D call TRBD1 (6 bases). This CDR3 spans 15 amino acids. Germline CDR1 SGHRS, CDR2 YFSETQ. The ends were cut back, 3 bases at V and 9 bases at J, with 22 bases in the middle. The CDR3 loop is CASSSTGRSPVWQYF. In nucleotides, the CDR3 is TGCGCCAGCAGCTCAACAGGGCGCTCCCCTGTTTGGCAGTACTTC. The variable domain in full, completed from reference TRBV5-1 and TRBJ2-7, reads KAGVTQTPRYLIKTRGQQVTLSCSPISGHRSVSWYQQTPGQGLQFLFEYFSETQRNKGNFPGRFSGRQFSNSRSEMNVSTLELGDSALYLCASSSTGRSPVWQYFGPGTRLTVT.

Concerning this clone: The sample contains more than one DNA sequence encoding this CDR3. V gene TRBV9 combines with J gene TRBJ1-5; no definite D call. Germline loops: CDR1 SGDLS, CDR2 YYNGEE. This CDR3 region has 14 residues. V shed 2 bases and J shed 0 bases, with 6 bases lying between them. The CDR3 region is CASSVGDSNQPQHF. The DNA of the CDR3 is TGTGCCAGCAGCGTTGGGGATAGCAATCAGCCCCAGCATTTT.

The rearrangement joins TRBV28 to TRBJ2-3; TRBD2 is a possible D gene (5 bases). V was pared by 3 bases and J by 1 base, with 11 bases between. Germline lookup yields CDR1 MDHEN and CDR2 SYDVKM. CDR3 size: 15 residues. The CDR3 coding sequence is TGTGCCAGCAGTTTCGAAGCGGCCCGCACAGATACGCAGTATTTT. Its translation is CASSFEAARTDTQYF.

The chain employs TRBV10-3 and TRBJ2-5; D not resolved. CDR1 is ENHRY and CDR2 is SYGVKD in the germline V gene. V shed 0 bases and J shed 4 bases, with 12 bases lying between them. This CDR3 contains 15 residues. DNA for the CDR3: TGTGCCATCAGTGAGTCGGTGAGGCAGAGAGAGACCCAGTACTTC. This translates into CAISESVRQRETQYF.

The chain is built from TRBV28 and TRBJ1-5; D not resolved. Germline V CDR1 and CDR2: MDHEN, SYDVKM. V dropped 5 bases and J dropped 9 bases, with 17 bases sitting between them. The CDR3 has 14 amino acids. The CDR3 reads CASSPEWANRPQHF. The CDR3 DNA sequence: TGTGCCAGCAGTCCCGAGTGGGCCAACAGGCCCCAGCATTTT.

This clone was seen once. The V and J genes are TRBV25-1 and TRBJ2-1; 7 positions match TRBD1. This CDR3 region has 14 residues. Germline-derived CDR1 and CDR2 are MGHDK and SYGVNS. With V trimmed by 2 bases and J by 10 bases, 8 bases remained unmatched. CDR3 DNA sequence: TGTGCCAGCAGTGAAACAGGGGCTCCTAGGGAGCAGTTCTTC. Translating it yields CASSETGAPREQFF.

V usage is TRBV4-1 and J usage is TRBJ1-5; 7 nucleotides agree with TRBD1. The CDR3 totals 16 residues. V was clipped by 0 bases and J by 6 bases; unmatched bases: 8. CDR1 MGHRA and CDR2 YSYEKL come from the germline V gene. The CDR3: CASSQDVQGVSQPQHF. CDR3 nucleotides: TGCGCCAGCAGCCAAGACGTCCAGGGGGTGAGTCAGCCCCAGCATTTT.

The DNA of the CDR3 is TGTGCCAGTAGTCCCAGACAGGGCCAGCTGGGCTACGAGCAGTACTTC. Its translation is CASSPRQGQLGYEQYF. This chain links TRBV19 with TRBJ2-7; 7 positions agree with TRBD1. CDR1 is LNHDA, CDR2 SQIVND, per germline (reference sequence). The ends lost 5 bases at V and 3 bases at J; junction bases unmatched: 13. The CDR3 is made up of 16 amino acids.

The chain uses TRBV19 and TRBJ1-1; 8 nucleotides align to TRBD1. Germline lookup yields CDR1 LNHDA and CDR2 SQIVND (reference sequence). V lost 6 bases, J lost 8 bases, and 11 bases stayed unmatched. The CDR3 runs 14 residues. CDR3 region: CASRVTRQGTEAFF. For the CDR3, the DNA is TGTGCCAGTAGGGTTACAAGACAGGGGACCGAAGCTTTCTTT.

The gene calls are TRBV7-9 and TRBJ2-7, with D possibly being TRBD1 (5 bases). Germline V gives CDR1 SEHNR, CDR2 FQNEAQ (reference sequence). The CDR3 totals 14 residues. The germline V and J ends were trimmed by 8 bases and 6 bases, with 20 bases remaining between them. The chain's CDR3 is CASVDTGSDGEQYF. CDR3 in DNA: TGTGCCAGCGTCGATACAGGCAGCGATGGCGAGCAGTACTTC.

The chain carries TRBV28 and TRBJ1-5; D perhaps matches TRBD1 (5 bases). CDR1 and CDR2 (germline): MDHEN, SYDVKM. CDR3 size: 16 residues. V gave up 2 bases and J gave up 2 bases, with 13 bases separating them. The CDR3 reads CASSLPSGGGNQPQHF. The CDR3 region has the DNA TGTGCCAGCAGTTTACCATCGGGGGGGGGCAATCAGCCCCAGCATTTT.

The chain recombines TRBV4-2 with TRBJ2-2; 9 bases fit TRBD2. The CDR3 is 16 residues long. With 4 bases clipped from V and 1 base from J, the junction kept 4 bases outside the gene matches. CDR1 is LGHNA, CDR2 YNFKEQ, per germline. CDR3 in amino acids: CASSRETSGNTGELFF. The CDR3 DNA follows: TGTGCCAGCAGCCGAGAGACTAGCGGGAACACCGGGGAGCTGTTTTTT.

The gene calls are TRBV5-4 and TRBJ2-5, with TRBD2 as a possible D gene (7 bases). Germline V gives CDR1 SGHNT, CDR2 YYREEE (reference sequence). This CDR3 comprises 16 residues. Trimming took 5 bases from V and 3 from J, leaving 20 bases between them. CDR3 in amino acids: CASRRSGGSGEETQYF. The DNA of the CDR3 is TGTGCCAGCAGAAGATCGGGAGGTTCAGGGGAAGAGACCCAGTACTTC.